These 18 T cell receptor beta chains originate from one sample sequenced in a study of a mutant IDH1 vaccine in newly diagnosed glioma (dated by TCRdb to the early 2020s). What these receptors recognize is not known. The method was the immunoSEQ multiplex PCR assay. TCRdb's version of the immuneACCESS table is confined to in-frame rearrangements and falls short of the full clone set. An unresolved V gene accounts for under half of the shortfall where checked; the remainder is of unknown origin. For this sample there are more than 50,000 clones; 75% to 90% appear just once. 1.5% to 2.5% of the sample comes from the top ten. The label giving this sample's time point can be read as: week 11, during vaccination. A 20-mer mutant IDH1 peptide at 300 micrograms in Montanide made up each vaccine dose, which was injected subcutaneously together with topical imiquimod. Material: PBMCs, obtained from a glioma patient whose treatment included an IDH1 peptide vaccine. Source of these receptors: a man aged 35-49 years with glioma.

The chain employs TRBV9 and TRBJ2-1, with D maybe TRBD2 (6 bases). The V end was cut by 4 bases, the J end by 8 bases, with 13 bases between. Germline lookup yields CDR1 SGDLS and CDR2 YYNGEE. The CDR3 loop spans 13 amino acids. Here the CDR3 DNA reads TGTGCCAGCAGCACTTACAGGAGGGATGAGCAGTTCTTC. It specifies CASSTYRRDEQFF.

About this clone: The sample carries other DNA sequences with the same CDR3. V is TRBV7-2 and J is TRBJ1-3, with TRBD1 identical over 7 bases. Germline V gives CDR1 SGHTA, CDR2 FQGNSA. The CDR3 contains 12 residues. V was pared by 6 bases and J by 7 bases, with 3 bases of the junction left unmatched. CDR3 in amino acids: CASRAGGNTIYF. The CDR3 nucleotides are TGTGCCAGCAGGGCAGGGGGTAACACCATATATTTT. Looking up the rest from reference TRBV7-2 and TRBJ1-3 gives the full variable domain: GAGVSQSPSNKVTEKGKDVELRCDPISGHTALYWYRQSLGQGLEFLIYFQGNSAPDKSGLPSDRFSAERTGGSVSTLTIQRTQQEDSAVYLCASRAGGNTIYFGEGSWLTVV.

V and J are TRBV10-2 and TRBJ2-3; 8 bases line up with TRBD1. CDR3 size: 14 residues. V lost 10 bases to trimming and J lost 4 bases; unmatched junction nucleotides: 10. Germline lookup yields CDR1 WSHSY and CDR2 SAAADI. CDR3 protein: CAINTDRDPDTQYF. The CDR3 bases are TGCGCCATTAACACGGACAGGGACCCAGATACGCAGTATTTT.

In DNA form, the CDR3 reads TGTGCCAGCAGTTACTCATCCGGGGTCGGCACTGAAGCTTTCTTT. Its protein is CASSYSSGVGTEAFF. The rearrangement links TRBV6-5 to TRBJ1-1; D is unresolved. Trimming removed 0 bases from V and 4 bases from J, with 12 bases in between. The CDR3 consists of 15 residues. Germline loops: CDR1 MNHEY, CDR2 SVGAGI.

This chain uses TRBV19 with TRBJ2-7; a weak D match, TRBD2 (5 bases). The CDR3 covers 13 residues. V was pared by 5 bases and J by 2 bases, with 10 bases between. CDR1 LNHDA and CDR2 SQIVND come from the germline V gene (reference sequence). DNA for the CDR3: TGTGCCAGTAGTCGTCCGGGGACCTACGAGCAGTACTTC. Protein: CASSRPGTYEQYF.

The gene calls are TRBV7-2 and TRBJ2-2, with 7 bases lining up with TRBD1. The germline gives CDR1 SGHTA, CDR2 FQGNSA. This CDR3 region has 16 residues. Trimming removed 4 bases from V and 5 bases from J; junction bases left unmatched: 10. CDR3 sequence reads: CASSSTRDSRTGELFF. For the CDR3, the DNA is TGTGCCAGCAGCTCAACCCGGGACAGTCGGACCGGGGAGCTGTTTTTT.

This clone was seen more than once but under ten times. In nucleotides, the CDR3 is TGTGCCTGGAGCTGGGGGGGTACTGGAAACACCATATATTTT. This sequence encodes CAWSWGGTGNTIYF. The V call is TRBV30, the J call TRBJ1-3; maybe TRBD1 (5 bases). CDR1 and CDR2 (germline): GTSNPN, SVGIG (reference sequence). The CDR3 contains 14 residues. V was trimmed by 3 bases and J by 2 bases, leaving 11 bases between them.

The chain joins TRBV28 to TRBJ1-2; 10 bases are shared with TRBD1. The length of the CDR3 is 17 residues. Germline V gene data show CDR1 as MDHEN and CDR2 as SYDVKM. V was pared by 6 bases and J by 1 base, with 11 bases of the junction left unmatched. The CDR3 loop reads CASSSGQGRYLNYGYTF. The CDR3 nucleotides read TGTGCCAGCAGCTCGGGACAGGGGCGTTATCTTAACTATGGCTACACCTTC.

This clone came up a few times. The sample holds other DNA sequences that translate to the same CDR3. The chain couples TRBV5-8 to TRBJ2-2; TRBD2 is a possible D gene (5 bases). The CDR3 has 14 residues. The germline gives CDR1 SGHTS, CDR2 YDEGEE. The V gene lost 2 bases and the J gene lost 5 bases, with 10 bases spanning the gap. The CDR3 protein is CASSLTGRTGELFF. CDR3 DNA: TGTGCCAGCAGCTTAACGGGAAGGACCGGGGAGCTGTTTTTT.

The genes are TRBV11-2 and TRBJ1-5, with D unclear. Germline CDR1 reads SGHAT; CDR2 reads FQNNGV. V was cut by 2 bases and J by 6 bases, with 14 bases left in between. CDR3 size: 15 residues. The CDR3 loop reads CASSLLSGSGQPQHF. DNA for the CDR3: TGTGCCAGCAGCTTATTGTCAGGTAGTGGTCAGCCCCAGCATTTT.

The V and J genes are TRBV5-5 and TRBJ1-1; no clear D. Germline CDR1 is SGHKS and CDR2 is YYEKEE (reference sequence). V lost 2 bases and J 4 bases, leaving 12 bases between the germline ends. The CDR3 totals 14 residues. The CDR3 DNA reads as TGTGCCAGCAGCTTCTGGGCAGAGGGCACTGAAGCTTTCTTT. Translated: CASSFWAEGTEAFF.

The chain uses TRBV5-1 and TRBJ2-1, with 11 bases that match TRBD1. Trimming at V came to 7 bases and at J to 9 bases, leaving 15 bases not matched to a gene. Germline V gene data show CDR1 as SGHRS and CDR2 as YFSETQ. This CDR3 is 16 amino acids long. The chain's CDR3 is CASQQLLGQGASEQFF. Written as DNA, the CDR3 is TGCGCCAGCCAACAGCTCCTTGGACAGGGGGCTTCTGAGCAGTTCTTC.

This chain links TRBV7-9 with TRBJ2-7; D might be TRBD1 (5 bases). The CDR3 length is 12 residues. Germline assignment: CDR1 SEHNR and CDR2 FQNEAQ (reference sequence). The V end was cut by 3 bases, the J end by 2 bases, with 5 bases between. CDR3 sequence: CASSLDTYEQYV. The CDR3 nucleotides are TGTGCCAGCAGCTTGGACACCTACGAGCAGTACGTC.

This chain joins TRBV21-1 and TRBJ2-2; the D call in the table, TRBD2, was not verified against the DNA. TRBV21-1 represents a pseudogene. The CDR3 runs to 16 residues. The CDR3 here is CASSKTPTVACGELFF. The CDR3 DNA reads TGTGCCAGCAGCAAGACGCCGACTGTCGCCTGCGGGGAGCTGTTTTTT.

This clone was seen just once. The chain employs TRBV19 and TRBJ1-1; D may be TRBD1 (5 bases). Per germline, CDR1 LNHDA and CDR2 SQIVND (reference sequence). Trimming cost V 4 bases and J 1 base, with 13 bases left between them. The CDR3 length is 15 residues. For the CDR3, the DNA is TGTGCCAGTAGTAGGGGCCGGACGGAGAACACTGAAGCTTTCTTT. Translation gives CASSRGRTENTEAFF.

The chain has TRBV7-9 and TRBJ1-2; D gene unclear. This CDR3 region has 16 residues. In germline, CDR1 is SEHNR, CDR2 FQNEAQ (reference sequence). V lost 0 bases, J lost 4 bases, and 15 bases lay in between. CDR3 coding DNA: TGTGCCAGCAGCTTAGCCGGAGCGAGGGTACCCTATGGCTACACCTTC. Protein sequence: CASSLAGARVPYGYTF.

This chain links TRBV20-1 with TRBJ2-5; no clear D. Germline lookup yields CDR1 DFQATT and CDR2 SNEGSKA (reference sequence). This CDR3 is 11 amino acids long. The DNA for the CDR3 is TGCAGCCCCCTGAGGTCAGAGACCCAGTACTTC. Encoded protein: CSPLRSETQYF.

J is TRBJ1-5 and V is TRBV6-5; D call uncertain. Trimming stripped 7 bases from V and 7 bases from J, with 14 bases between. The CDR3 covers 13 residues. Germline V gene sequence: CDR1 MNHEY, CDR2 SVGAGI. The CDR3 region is CASTRQMGQPQHF. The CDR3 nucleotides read TGTGCCAGCACCCGCCAGATGGGGCAGCCCCAGCATTTT.